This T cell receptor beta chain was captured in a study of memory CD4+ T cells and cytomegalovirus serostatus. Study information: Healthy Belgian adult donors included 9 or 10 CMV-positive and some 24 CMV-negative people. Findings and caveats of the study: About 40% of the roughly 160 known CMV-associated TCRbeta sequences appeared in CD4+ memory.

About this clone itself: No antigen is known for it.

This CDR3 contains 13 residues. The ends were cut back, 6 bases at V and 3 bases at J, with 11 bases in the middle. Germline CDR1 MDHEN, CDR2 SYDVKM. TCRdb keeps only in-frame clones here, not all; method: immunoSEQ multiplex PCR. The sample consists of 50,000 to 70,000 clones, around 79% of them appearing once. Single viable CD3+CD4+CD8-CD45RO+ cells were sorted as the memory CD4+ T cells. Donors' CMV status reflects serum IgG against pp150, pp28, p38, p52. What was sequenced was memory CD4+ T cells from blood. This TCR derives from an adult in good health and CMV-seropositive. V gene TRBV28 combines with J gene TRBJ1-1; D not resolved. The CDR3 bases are TGTGCCAGCAGCCGTCCTAGGGACACTGAAGCTTTCTTT. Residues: CASSRPRDTEAFF.